The entry below describes one T cell receptor beta chain. Its target is not known. The sample is drawn from a study of T cells in pancreatic ductal adenocarcinoma. Study conclusions and caveats: Comparisons of tumor and blood clonality may show falsely lower tumor diversity. No significant tumor-blood clonality difference; means were about 0.12 and 0.07.

Surgery without prior neoadjuvant therapy was the treatment of the selected pancreatic ductal adenocarcinoma patients. Generated by immunoSEQ multiplex PCR, the TCRdb table keeps only in-frame clones and is missing some. This repertoire shows just under 30,000 clones, 85% to 95% found once; its top ten account for under 2.5%. CDR1 and CDR2 (germline): SGHNT, YYREEE (reference sequence). This CDR3 has 14 residues. Deletions cut 3 bases from V and 10 bases from J, with 17 bases between. The receptor's source is a human donor with pancreatic ductal adenocarcinoma. The sample was PBMCs. This chain uses TRBV5-4 with TRBJ2-1; either TRBD1 or TRBD2 may supply D (5 bases each). The CDR3 bases are TGTGCCAGCAGCTCATCCGGGACCTCGGGGGAGCAGTTCTTC. Translated: CASSSSGTSGEQFF.